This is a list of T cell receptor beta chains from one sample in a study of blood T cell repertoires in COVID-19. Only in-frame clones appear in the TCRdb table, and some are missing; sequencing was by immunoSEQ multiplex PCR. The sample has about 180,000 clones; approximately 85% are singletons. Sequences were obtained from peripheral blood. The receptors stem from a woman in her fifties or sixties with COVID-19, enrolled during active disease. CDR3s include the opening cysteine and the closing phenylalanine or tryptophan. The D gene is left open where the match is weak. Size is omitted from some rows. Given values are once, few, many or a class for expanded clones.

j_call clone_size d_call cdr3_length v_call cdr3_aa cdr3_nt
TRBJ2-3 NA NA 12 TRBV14 CASSQVSYTQYF TGTGCCAGCAGCCAAGTGTCTTATACGCAGTATTTT
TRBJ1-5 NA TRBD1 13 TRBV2 CASTGGLFQPQHF TGTGCCAGCACAGGGGGCTTGTTTCAGCCCCAGCATTTT
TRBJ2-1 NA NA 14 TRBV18 CASSLTTAYNEQFF TGTGCCAGCTCATTGACAACGGCCTACAATGAGCAGTTCTTC
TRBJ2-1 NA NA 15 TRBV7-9 CASSARDIVHNEQFF TGTGCCAGCAGCGCCCGGGACATAGTACACAATGAGCAGTTCTTC
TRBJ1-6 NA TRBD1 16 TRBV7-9 CASSRRQGARNSPLHF TGTGCCAGCAGCCGCCGACAGGGAGCAAGGAATTCACCCCTCCACTTT
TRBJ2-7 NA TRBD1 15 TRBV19 CASSKPGQGDREQYF TGTGCCAGTAGTAAGCCGGGACAGGGGGATCGCGAGCAGTACTTC
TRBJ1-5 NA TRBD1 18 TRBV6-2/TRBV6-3 CASSYSFLRTGSNQPQHF TGTGCCAGCAGTTACTCGTTCCTAAGGACAGGTAGCAATCAGCCCCAGCATTTT
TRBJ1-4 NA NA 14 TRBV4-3 CASSRGQGNEKLFF TGCGCCAGCAGCCGGGGGCAGGGAAACGAAAAACTGTTTTTT
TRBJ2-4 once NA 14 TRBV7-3 CASSLGLAKNIQYF TGTGCCAGCAGCTTAGGGCTAGCCAAAAACATTCAGTACTTC
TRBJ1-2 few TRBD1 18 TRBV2 CASRDDWTGDPHFYGYTF TGTGCCAGCAGGGACGATTGGACAGGTGATCCTCACTTTTATGGCTACACCTTC
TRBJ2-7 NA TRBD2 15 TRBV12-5 CASGLWLAGEHEQYF TGTGCTAGTGGTTTGTGGCTAGCGGGGGAACACGAGCAGTACTTC
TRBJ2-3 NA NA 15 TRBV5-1 CASSIWDFRTDTQYF TGCGCCAGCAGCATCTGGGACTTCCGCACAGATACGCAGTATTTT
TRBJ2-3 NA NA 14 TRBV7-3 CASSSTGTLDTQYF TGTGCCAGCAGCTCGACCGGGACTCTAGATACGCAGTATTTT
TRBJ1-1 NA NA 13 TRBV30 CAWSVWESFEAFF TGTGCCTGGAGTGTATGGGAGAGCTTTGAAGCTTTCTTT
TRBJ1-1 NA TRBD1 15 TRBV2 CASRTGVEGNTEAFF TGTGCCAGCAGAACAGGGGTCGAGGGGAACACTGAAGCTTTCTTT
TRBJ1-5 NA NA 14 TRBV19 CASSIAEGRQPQHF TGTGCCAGTAGTATTGCAGAGGGAAGACAGCCCCAGCATTTT
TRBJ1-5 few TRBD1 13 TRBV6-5 CATETGDIQPQHF TGTGCCACTGAAACAGGGGATATTCAGCCCCAGCATTTT
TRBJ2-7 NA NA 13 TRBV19 CASSRDIDYEQYF TGTGCCAGTAGTAGGGACATAGACTACGAGCAGTACTTC
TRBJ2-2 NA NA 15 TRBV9 CASSVGQGNTGELFF TGTGCCAGCAGCGTAGGCCAGGGGAACACCGGGGAGCTGTTTTTT
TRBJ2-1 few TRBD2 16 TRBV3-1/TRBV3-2 CASSPKLAASYNEQFF TGTGCCAGCAGCCCAAAGCTAGCGGCCTCCTACAATGAGCAGTTCTTC